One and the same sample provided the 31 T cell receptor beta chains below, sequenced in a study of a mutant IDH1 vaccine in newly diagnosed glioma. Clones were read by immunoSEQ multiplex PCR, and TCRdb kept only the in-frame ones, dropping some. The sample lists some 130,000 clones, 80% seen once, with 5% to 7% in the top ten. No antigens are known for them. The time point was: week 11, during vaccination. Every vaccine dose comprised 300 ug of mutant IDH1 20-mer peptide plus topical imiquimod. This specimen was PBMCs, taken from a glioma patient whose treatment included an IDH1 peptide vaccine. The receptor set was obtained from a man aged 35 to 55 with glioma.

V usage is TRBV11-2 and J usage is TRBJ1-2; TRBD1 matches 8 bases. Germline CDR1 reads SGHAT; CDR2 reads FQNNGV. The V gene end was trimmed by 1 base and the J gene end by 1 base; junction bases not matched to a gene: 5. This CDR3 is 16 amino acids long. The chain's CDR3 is CASSLAPTGVNYGYTF. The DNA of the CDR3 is TGTGCCAGCAGCTTAGCCCCGACAGGGGTTAACTATGGCTACACCTTC.

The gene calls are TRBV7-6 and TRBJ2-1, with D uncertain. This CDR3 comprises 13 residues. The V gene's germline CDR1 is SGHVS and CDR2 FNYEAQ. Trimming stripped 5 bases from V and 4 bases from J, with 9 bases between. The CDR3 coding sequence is TGTGCCAGCAGCACAGAACTTTACAATGAGCAGTTCTTC. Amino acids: CASSTELYNEQFF.

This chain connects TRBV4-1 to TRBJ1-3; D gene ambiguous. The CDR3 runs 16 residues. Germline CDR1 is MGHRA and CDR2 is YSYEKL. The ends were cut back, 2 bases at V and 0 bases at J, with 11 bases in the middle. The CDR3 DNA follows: TGCGCCAGCAGCCAAAGGACGGGTAGCTCTGGAAACACCATATATTTT. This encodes CASSQRTGSSGNTIYF.

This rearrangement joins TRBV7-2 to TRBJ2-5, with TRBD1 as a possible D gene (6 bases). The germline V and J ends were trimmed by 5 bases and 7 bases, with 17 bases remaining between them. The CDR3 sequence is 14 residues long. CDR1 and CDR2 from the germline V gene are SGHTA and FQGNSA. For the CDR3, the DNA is TGTGCCAGCAGCGAGGGACGTCTCAGGGGGACCCAGTACTTC. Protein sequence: CASSEGRLRGTQYF.

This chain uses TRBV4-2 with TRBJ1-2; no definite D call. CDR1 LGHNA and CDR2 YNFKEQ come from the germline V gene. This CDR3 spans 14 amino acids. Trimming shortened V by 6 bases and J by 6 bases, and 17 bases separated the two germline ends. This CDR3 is CASRSRVLGDGYTF. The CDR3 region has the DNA TGTGCCAGCAGAAGTAGGGTTTTGGGAGATGGCTACACCTTC.

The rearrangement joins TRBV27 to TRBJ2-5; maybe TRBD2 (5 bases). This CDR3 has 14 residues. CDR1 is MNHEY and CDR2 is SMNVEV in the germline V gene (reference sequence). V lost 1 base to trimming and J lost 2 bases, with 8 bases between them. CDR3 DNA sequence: TGTGCCAGCAGTTTATTTTCGGGACAAGAGACCCAGTACTTC. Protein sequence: CASSLFSGQETQYF.

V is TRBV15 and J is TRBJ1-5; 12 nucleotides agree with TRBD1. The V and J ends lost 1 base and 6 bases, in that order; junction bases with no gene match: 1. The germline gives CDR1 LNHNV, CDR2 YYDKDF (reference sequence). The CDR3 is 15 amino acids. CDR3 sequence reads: CATSRGDRGLQPQHF. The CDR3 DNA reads TGTGCCACCAGCAGAGGGGACAGGGGGCTTCAGCCCCAGCATTTT.

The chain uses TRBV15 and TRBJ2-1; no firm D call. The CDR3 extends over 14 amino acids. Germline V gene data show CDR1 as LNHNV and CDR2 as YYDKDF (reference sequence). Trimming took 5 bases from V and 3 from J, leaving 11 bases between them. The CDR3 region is CATSPTMDYNEQFF. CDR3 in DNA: TGTGCCACCAGCCCTACGATGGACTACAATGAGCAGTTCTTC. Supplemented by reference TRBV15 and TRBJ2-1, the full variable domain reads DAMVIQNPRYQVTQFGKPVTLSCSQTLNHNVMYWYQQKSSQAPKLLFHYYDKDFNNEADTPDNFQSRRPNTSFCFLDIRSPGLGDTAMYLCATSPTMDYNEQFFGPGTRLTVL.

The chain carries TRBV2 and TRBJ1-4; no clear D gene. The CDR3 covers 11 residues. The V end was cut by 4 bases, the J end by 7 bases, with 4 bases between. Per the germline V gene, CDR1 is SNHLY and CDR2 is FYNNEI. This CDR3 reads CASSGVEKLFF. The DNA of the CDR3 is TGTGCCAGCAGTGGAGTTGAAAAACTGTTTTTT.

The DNA for the CDR3 is TGTGCCAGCAGTGTAGGGGGCCGAGTGAACACTGAAGCTTTCTTT. Translated: CASSVGGRVNTEAFF. This chain links TRBV2 with TRBJ1-1; TRBD1 agrees at 7 bases. The CDR3 is 15 amino acids. V shed 4 bases and J 0 bases; nucleotides not matched to a gene: 5. CDR1 is SNHLY, CDR2 FYNNEI, per germline.

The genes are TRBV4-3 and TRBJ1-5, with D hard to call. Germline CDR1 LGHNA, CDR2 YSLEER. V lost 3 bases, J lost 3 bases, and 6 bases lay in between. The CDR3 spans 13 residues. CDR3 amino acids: CASSQFLNQPQHF. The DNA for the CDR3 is TGCGCCAGCAGCCAGTTCCTCAATCAGCCCCAGCATTTT.

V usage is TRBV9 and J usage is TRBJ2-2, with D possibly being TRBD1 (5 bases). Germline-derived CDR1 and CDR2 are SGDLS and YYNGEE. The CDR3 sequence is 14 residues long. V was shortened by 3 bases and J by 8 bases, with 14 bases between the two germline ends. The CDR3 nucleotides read TGTGCCAGCAGCGCGGAAGCATCAGGGGGGGAGCTGTTTTTT. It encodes CASSAEASGGELFF.

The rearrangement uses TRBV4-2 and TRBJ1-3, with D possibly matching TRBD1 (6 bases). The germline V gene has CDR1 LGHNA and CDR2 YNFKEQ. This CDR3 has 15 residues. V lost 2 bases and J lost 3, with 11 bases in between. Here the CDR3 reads CASSQTGLSGNTIYF. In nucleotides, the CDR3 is TGTGCCAGCAGCCAAACAGGGTTGAGTGGAAACACCATATATTTT.

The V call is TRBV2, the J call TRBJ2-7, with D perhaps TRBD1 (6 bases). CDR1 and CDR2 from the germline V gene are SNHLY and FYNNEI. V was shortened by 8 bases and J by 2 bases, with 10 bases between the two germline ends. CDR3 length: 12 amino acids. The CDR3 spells CASQGPAYEQYF. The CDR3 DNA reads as TGTGCCAGCCAGGGGCCAGCCTACGAGCAGTACTTC.

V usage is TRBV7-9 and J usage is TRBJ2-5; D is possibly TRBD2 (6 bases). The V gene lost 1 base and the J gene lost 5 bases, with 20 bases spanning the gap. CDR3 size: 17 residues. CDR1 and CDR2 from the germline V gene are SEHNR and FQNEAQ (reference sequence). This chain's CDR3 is CASSLGRGGSIRETQYF. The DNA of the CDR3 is TGTGCCAGCAGCTTAGGCCGGGGAGGAAGTATTAGGGAGACCCAGTACTTC.

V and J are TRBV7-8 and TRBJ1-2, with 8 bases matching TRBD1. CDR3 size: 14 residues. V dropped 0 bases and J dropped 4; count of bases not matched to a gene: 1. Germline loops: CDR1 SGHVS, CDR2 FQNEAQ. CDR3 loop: CASSLADRAYGYTF. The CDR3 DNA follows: TGTGCCAGCAGCTTAGCGGACAGGGCCTATGGCTACACCTTC.

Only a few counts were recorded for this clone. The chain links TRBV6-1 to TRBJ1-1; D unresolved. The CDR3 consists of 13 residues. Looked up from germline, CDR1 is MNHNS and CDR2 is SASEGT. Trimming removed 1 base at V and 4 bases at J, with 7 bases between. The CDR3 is CASSEGLFTEAFF. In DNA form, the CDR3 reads TGTGCCAGCAGTGAAGGGTTGTTCACTGAAGCTTTCTTT.

The CDR3 nucleotides are TGTGCCAGCAGCTTCTCCCATGGGCGGGAGACCCAGTACTTC. Protein: CASSFSHGRETQYF. V gene TRBV5-6 combines with J gene TRBJ2-5; no clear D gene. CDR1 is SGHDT, CDR2 YYEEEE, per germline. This CDR3 contains 14 residues. V lost 2 bases and J 5 bases, leaving 13 bases between the germline ends.

CDR3 coding DNA: TGTGCCATCAGTGAGCGACTAGACAATGAGCAGTTCTTC. It yields the protein CAISERLDNEQFF. The chain is built from TRBV10-3 and TRBJ2-1, with D perhaps matching TRBD2 (6 bases). Germline V lookup: CDR1 ENHRY, CDR2 SYGVKD. This CDR3 has 13 residues. Trimming pared 2 bases from V and 5 bases from J, leaving 7 bases between.

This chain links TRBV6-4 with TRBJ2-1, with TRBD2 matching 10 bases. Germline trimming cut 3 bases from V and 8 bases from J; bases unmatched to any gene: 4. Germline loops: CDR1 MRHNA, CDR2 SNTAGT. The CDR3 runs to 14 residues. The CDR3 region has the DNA TGTGCCAGCAGTGATAGCGGGGGGCAGGATGAGCAGTTCTTC. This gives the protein CASSDSGGQDEQFF.

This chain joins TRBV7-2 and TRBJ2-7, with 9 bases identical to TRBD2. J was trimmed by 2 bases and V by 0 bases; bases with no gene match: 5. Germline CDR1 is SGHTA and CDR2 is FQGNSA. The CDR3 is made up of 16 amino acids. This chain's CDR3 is CASSLAVAGAAYEQYF. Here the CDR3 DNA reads TGTGCCAGCAGCTTAGCGGTAGCGGGAGCCGCCTACGAGCAGTACTTC.

This chain's CDR3 is CASSLASGHTGELFF. DNA of the CDR3: TGTGCCAGCAGCTTAGCGTCCGGGCACACCGGGGAGCTGTTTTTT. This chain joins TRBV13 and TRBJ2-2; D uncertain. CDR1 and CDR2 (germline): PRHDT, FYEKMQ (reference sequence). Trimming removed 1 base at V and 3 bases at J, with 9 bases between. This CDR3 has 15 residues.

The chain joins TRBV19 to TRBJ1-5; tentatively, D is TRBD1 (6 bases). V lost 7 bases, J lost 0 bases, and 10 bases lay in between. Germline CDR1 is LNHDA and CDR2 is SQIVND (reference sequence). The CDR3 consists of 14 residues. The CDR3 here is CASIDRYSNQPQHF. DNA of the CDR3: TGTGCCAGTATCGACAGGTATAGCAATCAGCCCCAGCATTTT.

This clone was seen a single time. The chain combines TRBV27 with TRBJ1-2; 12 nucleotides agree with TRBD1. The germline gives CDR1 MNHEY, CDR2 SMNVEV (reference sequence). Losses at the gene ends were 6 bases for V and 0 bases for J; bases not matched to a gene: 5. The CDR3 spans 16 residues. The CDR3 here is CASSPGQGAPNYGYTF. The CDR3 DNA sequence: TGTGCCAGCAGCCCGGGACAGGGGGCCCCTAACTATGGCTACACCTTC.

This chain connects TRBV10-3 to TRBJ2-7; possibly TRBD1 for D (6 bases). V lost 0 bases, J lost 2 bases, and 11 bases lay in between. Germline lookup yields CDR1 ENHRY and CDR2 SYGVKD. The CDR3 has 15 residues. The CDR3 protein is CAISESWGTTYEQYF. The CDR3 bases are TGTGCCATCAGTGAGTCTTGGGGGACAACCTACGAGCAGTACTTC.

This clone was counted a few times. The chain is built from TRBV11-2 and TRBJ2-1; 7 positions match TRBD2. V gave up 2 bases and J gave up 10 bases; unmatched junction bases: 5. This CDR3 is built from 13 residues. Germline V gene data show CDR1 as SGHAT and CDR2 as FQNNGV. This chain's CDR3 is CASSLTASGEQFF. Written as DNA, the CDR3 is TGTGCCAGCAGCTTAACGGCTAGCGGAGAGCAGTTCTTC. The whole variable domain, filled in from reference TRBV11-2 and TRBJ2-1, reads EAGVAQSPRYKIIEKRQSVAFWCNPISGHATLYWYQQILGQGPKLLIQFQNNGVVDDSQLPKDRFSAERLKGVDSTLKIQPAKLEDSAVYLCASSLTASGEQFFGPGTRLTVL.

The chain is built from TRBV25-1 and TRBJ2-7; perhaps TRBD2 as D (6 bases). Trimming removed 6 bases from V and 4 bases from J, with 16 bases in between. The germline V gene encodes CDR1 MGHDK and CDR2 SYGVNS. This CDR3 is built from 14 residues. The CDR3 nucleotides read TGTGCCAGCAGGCGGGACGGGTTTACTTACGAGCAGTACTTC. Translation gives CASRRDGFTYEQYF.

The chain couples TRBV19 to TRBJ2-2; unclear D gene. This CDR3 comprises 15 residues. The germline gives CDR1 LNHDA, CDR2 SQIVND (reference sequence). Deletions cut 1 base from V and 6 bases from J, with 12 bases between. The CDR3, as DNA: TGTGCCAGTAGTATAGTCGTAAGGGCAGCCGGGGAGCTGTTTTTT. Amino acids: CASSIVVRAAGELFF.

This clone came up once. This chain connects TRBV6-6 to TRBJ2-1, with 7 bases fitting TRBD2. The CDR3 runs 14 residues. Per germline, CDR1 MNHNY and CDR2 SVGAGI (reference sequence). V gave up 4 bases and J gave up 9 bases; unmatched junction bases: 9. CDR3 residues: CASSSGLGEGEQFF. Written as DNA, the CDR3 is TGTGCCAGCAGTTCTGGACTAGGCGAGGGTGAGCAGTTCTTC.

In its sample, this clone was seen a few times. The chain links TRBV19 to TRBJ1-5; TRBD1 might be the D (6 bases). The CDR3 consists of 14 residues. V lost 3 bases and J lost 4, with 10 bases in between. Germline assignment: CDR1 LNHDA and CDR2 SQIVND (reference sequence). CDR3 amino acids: CASSMADSNQPQHF. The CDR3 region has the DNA TGTGCCAGTAGTATGGCGGACAGTAATCAGCCCCAGCATTTT.

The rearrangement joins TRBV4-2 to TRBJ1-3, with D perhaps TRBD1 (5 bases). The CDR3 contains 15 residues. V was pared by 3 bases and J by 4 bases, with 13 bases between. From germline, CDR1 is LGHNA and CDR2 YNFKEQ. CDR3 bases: TGTGCCAGCAGCCAGCGACGGGACGGAGGAAACACCATATATTTT. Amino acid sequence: CASSQRRDGGNTIYF.